This T cell receptor beta chain originates from a study of blood T cell repertoires in COVID-19. Overall study: Sample material is recorded as cDNA or gDNA derived from T cells, B-cell-depleted T cells, or PBMCs.

The participants were between about 18 and 100 years old and came from some 23 US areas. Grouping used clinical history reported by participants in a survey and questionnaire. Two consecutive negative NP/OP PCR tests, clearance, or resolved symptoms defined Cohort 3 recovery. The repertoire was sequenced with immunoSEQ multiplex PCR; TCRdb's copy has only in-frame clones and lacks some. The sample holds around 300,000 clones, about 87% seen once. The clonotype was recovered from a woman in her forties or fifties who had recovered from COVID-19. The sequencing sample was made of PBMCs or T cells enriched from blood (not recorded which).

The CDR3 region is CASSMNQGDTQYF. CDR3 sequence (DNA): TGTGCCAGCTCTATGAACCAGGGGGATACGCAGTATTTT. The V call is TRBV18, the J call TRBJ2-3, with D perhaps TRBD1 (6 bases). This CDR3 is built from 13 residues. Trimming left V 6 bases short and J 6 bases short, with 13 bases between. CDR1 is KGHSH and CDR2 is LQKENI in the germline V gene.